Given below is one TCR beta chain in context. Its antigen is currently unknown. Trimming removed 6 bases from V and 9 bases from J, with 18 bases in between. The V gene's germline CDR1 is MNHEY and CDR2 SMNVEV (reference sequence). The CDR3 contains 14 residues. This sample was taken from a study of spatial heterogeneity in lung cancer. On the study more broadly: Each unique TCR and UMI combination was seen more than ten times on average in raw reads.

The time point was: sample taken at primary tumor resection. Tumor, nontumor lung or frozen PBMC supplied whole RNA that was sequenced unsorted. The donor population consisted of roughly 70 patients with untreated, early-stage non-small cell lung cancer. Study results and caveats: Resection saw ubiquitous expanded tumor TCRs appear in blood more than follow-up did.

TCRdb re-called the 5' RACE reads with MiXCR, one entry per CDR3 protein. The sample yields about 44,000 distinct CDR3 sequences, around 15% seen once. The chain links TRBV27 to TRBJ1-5; D call uncertain. Specimen: PBMCs, collected at surgery. The TCR sequence derives from a male donor with early-stage non-small cell lung cancer. The CDR3 DNA follows: TGTGCCAGCAGCCAAAGTGGCCCATCTTTGCCCCAGCATTTT. It is translated as CASSQSGPSLPQHF.